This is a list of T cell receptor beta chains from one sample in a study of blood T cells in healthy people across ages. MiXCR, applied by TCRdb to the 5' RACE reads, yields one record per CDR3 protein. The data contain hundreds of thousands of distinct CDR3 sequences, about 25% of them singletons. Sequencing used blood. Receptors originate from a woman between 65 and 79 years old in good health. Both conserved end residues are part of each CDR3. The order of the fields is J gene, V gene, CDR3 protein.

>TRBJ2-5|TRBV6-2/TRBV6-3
CASRPTSSETQYF
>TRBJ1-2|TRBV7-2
CASRRGGDYGYTF
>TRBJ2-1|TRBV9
CASSARRDFVNNEQFF
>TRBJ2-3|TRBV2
CASSFGTVTTDTQYF
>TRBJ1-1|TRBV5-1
CASTSGPRGRNTEAFF
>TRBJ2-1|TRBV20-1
CSANDRGAGQSSYNEQFF
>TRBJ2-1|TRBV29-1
CGVEVALTYNEQFF
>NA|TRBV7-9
CASSLEWTSGRGSEQYF
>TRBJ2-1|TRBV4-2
CASSQALARHNEQFF
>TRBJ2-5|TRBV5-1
CASSLALDSGQETQYF
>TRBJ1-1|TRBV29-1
CSTSTGTEAFF
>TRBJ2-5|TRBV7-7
CASSPTDHRGERFF
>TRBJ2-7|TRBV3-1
CASSQDPTGREQYF
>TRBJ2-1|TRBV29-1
CSVENPPGSGAYNEQFF
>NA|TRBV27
CASRVVGSYEQYF
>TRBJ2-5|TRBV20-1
CSGYGPQETQYF
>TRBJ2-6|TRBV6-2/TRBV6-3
CASSYQGLAGTGANVLTF
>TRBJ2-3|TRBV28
CASREGQSTDTQYF
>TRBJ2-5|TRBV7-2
CASSLSETQYF
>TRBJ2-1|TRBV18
CASSPFNAPEPYNEQFF
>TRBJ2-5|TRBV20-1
CSNGGRGDETQYF
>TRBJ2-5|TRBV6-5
CASSRDLGGHLYF
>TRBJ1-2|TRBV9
CASSGRWGYTF
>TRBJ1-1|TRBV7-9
CASSPGGTEAFF
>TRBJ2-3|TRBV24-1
CATSDSSDTQYF
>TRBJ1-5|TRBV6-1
CASSGLSGRGDNQPQHF
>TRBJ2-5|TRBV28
CASSSATDRVLETQYF
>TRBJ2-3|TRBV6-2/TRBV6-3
CASSYSSERTDTQYF
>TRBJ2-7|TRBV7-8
CASSSPEAGVSYEQYF
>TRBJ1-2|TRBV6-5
CASSYRGTGYGYTF
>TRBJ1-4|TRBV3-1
CASSQAGGDEKLFF
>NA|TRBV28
CASGSYGTGVYEQFF
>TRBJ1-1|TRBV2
CASSEVGTEAFF
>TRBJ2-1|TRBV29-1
CSVESFLEWEGLNEQFF
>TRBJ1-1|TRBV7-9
CASSFGLNTEAFF
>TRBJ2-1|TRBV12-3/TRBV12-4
CASSPSRDLLAQFF
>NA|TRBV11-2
CASSYPGTGVNEQYF
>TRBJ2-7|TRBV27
CASSTTSSYEQYF
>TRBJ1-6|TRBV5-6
CASWGGSNSPLHF
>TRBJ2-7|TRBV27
CASAPGVSKHYEQYF
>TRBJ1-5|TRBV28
CASSLFNTGNQPQHF